Listed here is a single T cell receptor (beta chain). This CDR3 contains 16 residues. Trimming took 4 bases from V and 3 from J; bases not matched to a gene: 8. The germline V gene encodes CDR1 MNHNS and CDR2 SASEGT. The data derive from a study of technical replicates of blood from a few donors. TCRdb's table, derived via immunoSEQ multiplex PCR, lists solely in-frame clones and lacks some. The sample shows over 50,000 clones, around 87% of them seen only once. Input material: PBMCs. The chain recombines TRBV6-1 with TRBJ2-7; TRBD2 agrees at 11 bases. The sequence came from a human donor in good health. Some clones in this sample may be carry-over from other donors' samples. The CDR3 region is CASSGRLAGTLYEQYF. As DNA, the CDR3 is TGTGCCAGCAGTGGCCGACTAGCGGGAACCCTCTACGAGCAGTACTTC.